These T cell receptor beta chains were read from a single sample in a study of OX40 agonist ivuxolimab in advanced cancers. Repertoires were generated with immunoSEQ multiplex PCR, while TCRdb's copy carries only in-frame clones and drops some. Of 61,000 or so clones listed, roughly four fifths were seen once; the top ten hold less than 4%. The sample was CD4+ or CD8+ T cells sorted from blood, taken in a trial of the OX40 agonist ivuxolimab. The receptors were sampled from an adult with an advanced solid tumor such as melanoma, head and neck, liver or kidney cancer. Each CDR3 is given with its conserved first and last residue. Fields, in order: J gene, clone size, D gene, V gene, CDR3 protein, CDR3 DNA. D genes are given only for firm matches. Rows give clone size only sometimes, using once, few, many, or a class for an expanded clone.

j_gene: TRBJ2-6
abundance: .
d_gene: TRBD1
v_gene: TRBV11-3
CDR3aa: CASSPRTGGASGANVLTF
CDR3nt: TGTGCCAGCAGCCCAAGGACAGGGGGCGCCTCTGGGGCCAACGTCCTGACTTTC

j_gene: TRBJ2-1
abundance: .
d_gene: TRBD2
v_gene: TRBV4-1
CDR3aa: CASSQVFRGGRSGVHEQFF
CDR3nt: TGCGCCAGCAGCCAAGTTTTTCGGGGGGGCCGTTCCGGGGTACATGAGCAGTTCTTC

j_gene: TRBJ2-2
abundance: .
d_gene: .
v_gene: TRBV30
CDR3aa: CAWAPFGGPVTNTGELFF
CDR3nt: TGTGCCTGGGCCCCTTTTGGGGGTCCGGTTACTAACACCGGGGAGCTGTTTTTT

j_gene: TRBJ1-3
abundance: .
d_gene: .
v_gene: TRBV2
CDR3aa: CASSPGVPGNTIYF
CDR3nt: TGTGCCAGCAGCCCGGGGGTACCTGGAAACACCATATATTTT

j_gene: TRBJ1-1
abundance: .
d_gene: .
v_gene: TRBV7-9
CDR3aa: CASSLVLNAFF
CDR3nt: TGTGCCAGCAGCTTAGTCCTAAACGCTTTCTTT

j_gene: TRBJ1-1
abundance: .
d_gene: .
v_gene: TRBV5-6
CDR3aa: CASSLGAGWTEAFF
CDR3nt: TGTGCCAGCAGCTTGGGGGCGGGTTGGACTGAAGCTTTCTTT

j_gene: TRBJ1-4
abundance: .
d_gene: .
v_gene: TRBV21-1
CDR3aa: CASSGDKRGTNEKLFF
CDR3nt: TGTGCCAGCAGCGGGGACAAAAGGGGCACTAATGAAAAACTGTTTTTT

j_gene: TRBJ1-1
abundance: .
d_gene: .
v_gene: TRBV5-4
CDR3aa: CASSWGELNTEAFF
CDR3nt: TGTGCCAGCAGCTGGGGGGAGCTCAACACTGAAGCTTTCTTT

j_gene: TRBJ1-6
abundance: .
d_gene: .
v_gene: TRBV27
CDR3aa: CASSERGTSLHF
CDR3nt: TGTGCCAGCAGCGAACGAGGGACATCCCTCCACTTT

j_gene: TRBJ2-1
abundance: .
d_gene: .
v_gene: TRBV6-5
CDR3aa: CASSYPSSYNEQFF
CDR3nt: TGTGCCAGCAGTTACCCGAGCTCCTACAATGAGCAGTTCTTC

j_gene: TRBJ2-3
abundance: .
d_gene: TRBD2
v_gene: TRBV7-9
CDR3aa: CASSLGAGGPGDTQYF
CDR3nt: TGTGCCAGCAGCTTAGGAGCGGGGGGGCCCGGAGATACGCAGTATTTT

j_gene: TRBJ2-2
abundance: once
d_gene: .
v_gene: TRBV1
CDR3aa: CTSSQDMGIPTGELFF
CDR3nt: TGCACCAGCAGCCAAGACATGGGGATACCCACCGGGGAGCTGTTTTTT

j_gene: TRBJ1-6
abundance: .
d_gene: .
v_gene: TRBV28
CDR3aa: CASSPIQQNSPLHF
CDR3nt: TGTGCCAGCAGTCCCATACAACAAAATTCACCCCTCCACTTT

j_gene: TRBJ1-4
abundance: .
d_gene: TRBD1
v_gene: TRBV5-1
CDR3aa: CASSATGTGDKLFF
CDR3nt: TGCGCCAGCAGCGCCACCGGGACAGGGGATAAACTGTTTTTT

j_gene: TRBJ2-7
abundance: .
d_gene: .
v_gene: TRBV11-2
CDR3aa: CASSFTVGGGSYEQYF
CDR3nt: TGTGCCAGCAGCTTTACAGTGGGAGGGGGGTCCTACGAGCAGTACTTC

j_gene: TRBJ2-3
abundance: .
d_gene: .
v_gene: TRBV5-1
CDR3aa: CASSLPLERARYF
CDR3nt: TGCGCCAGCAGCTTACCACTAGAGAGGGCTCGGTATTTT

j_gene: TRBJ2-3
abundance: .
d_gene: TRBD2
v_gene: TRBV28
CDR3aa: CASSSGLAGSLLRDTQYF
CDR3nt: TGTGCCAGCAGTTCGGGACTAGCGGGGAGCTTACTTCGGGATACGCAGTATTTT

j_gene: TRBJ2-5
abundance: .
d_gene: TRBD2
v_gene: TRBV5-1
CDR3aa: CASSLAVSGGAVETQYF
CDR3nt: TGCGCCAGCAGCTTGGCCGTTAGCGGGGGGGCCGTAGAGACCCAGTACTTC

j_gene: TRBJ1-1
abundance: .
d_gene: TRBD1
v_gene: TRBV29-1
CDR3aa: CSAPGQGTTEAFF
CDR3nt: TGCAGCGCCCCCGGACAGGGTACCACTGAAGCTTTCTTT

j_gene: TRBJ2-4
abundance: .
d_gene: .
v_gene: TRBV7-2
CDR3aa: CASSLPPDIQYF
CDR3nt: TGTGCCAGCAGCCTGCCCCCAGACATTCAGTACTTC

j_gene: TRBJ1-3
abundance: few
d_gene: TRBD1
v_gene: TRBV7-9
CDR3aa: CASSFQGAGNTIYF
CDR3nt: TGTGCCAGCAGCTTCCAGGGGGCTGGAAACACCATATATTTT

j_gene: TRBJ2-7
abundance: .
d_gene: .
v_gene: TRBV11-2
CDR3aa: CASSFTPGPYEQYF
CDR3nt: TGTGCCAGCAGCTTTACCCCGGGGCCCTACGAGCAGTACTTC

j_gene: TRBJ1-2
abundance: .
d_gene: .
v_gene: TRBV9
CDR3aa: CASSVAPMRRAGGYTF
CDR3nt: TGTGCCAGCAGCGTAGCCCCTATGCGGAGGGCTGGTGGCTACACCTTC

j_gene: TRBJ2-7
abundance: few
d_gene: TRBD1
v_gene: TRBV6-5
CDR3aa: CASSSRTGTYEQYF
CDR3nt: TGTGCCAGCAGTTCTAGGACAGGGACCTACGAGCAGTACTTC

j_gene: TRBJ2-1
abundance: .
d_gene: .
v_gene: TRBV5-4
CDR3aa: CASSLAGRGGANEQFF
CDR3nt: TGTGCCAGCAGCTTGGCAGGCAGAGGGGGGGCCAATGAGCAGTTCTTC

j_gene: TRBJ2-2
abundance: .
d_gene: .
v_gene: TRBV2
CDR3aa: CASSRLNTGELFF
CDR3nt: TGTGCCAGCAGTCGGCTGAACACCGGGGAGCTGTTTTTT

j_gene: TRBJ1-1
abundance: .
d_gene: .
v_gene: TRBV28
CDR3aa: CASTTWNTEAFF
CDR3nt: TGTGCCAGCACGACCTGGAACACTGAAGCTTTCTTT

j_gene: TRBJ1-4
abundance: .
d_gene: TRBD1
v_gene: TRBV11-3
CDR3aa: CASSRTGREKLFF
CDR3nt: TGTGCCAGCAGCCGGACAGGGCGTGAAAAACTGTTTTTT

j_gene: TRBJ2-2
abundance: .
d_gene: .
v_gene: TRBV11-3
CDR3aa: CASSRGGAPGELFF
CDR3nt: TGTGCCAGCAGCCGAGGAGGGGCGCCCGGGGAGCTGTTTTTT

j_gene: TRBJ2-1
abundance: .
d_gene: TRBD2
v_gene: TRBV7-2
CDR3aa: CASSWTSGAQSYNEQFF
CDR3nt: TGTGCCAGCAGCTGGACTAGCGGGGCCCAGTCCTACAATGAGCAGTTCTTC

j_gene: TRBJ2-7
abundance: .
d_gene: .
v_gene: TRBV5-6
CDR3aa: CASSYSRYEQYF
CDR3nt: TGTGCCAGCAGCTATTCCCGCTACGAGCAGTACTTC

j_gene: TRBJ2-1
abundance: .
d_gene: TRBD2
v_gene: TRBV4-3
CDR3aa: CASSQEAGTSGNNEQFF
CDR3nt: TGCGCCAGCAGCCAAGAGGCTGGGACTAGCGGAAACAATGAGCAGTTCTTC